This TCR beta chain was captured by sequencing in a study of cytomegalovirus exposure and HLA in healthy donors. Study-wide background: Counted in an early data release were 65 million to 100 million unique TCRs from HLA-typed donors.

The PCR was carried out with 60 Vbeta primers and 13 Jbeta primers. Profiling relied on immunoSEQ multiplex PCR, and the TCRdb table lists in-frame clones only, not all of them. Of tens of thousands of clones in the sample, 75% to 90% were seen once. This clone was counted between two and nine times. Its antigen is still unknown. Study-wide results and caveats: Researchers catalogued about 160 TCR beta chains as cytomegalovirus-associated. Immune exposure data for these donors was limited to CMV serostatus.

Sequenced sample: PBMCs. The TCR sequence derives from a human donor in good health.

CDR3 coding DNA: TGTGCCAGTAGTCCCGGACAGAGCTCTGGAAACACCATATATTTT. Protein: CASSPGQSSGNTIYF. V usage is TRBV19 and J usage is TRBJ1-3, with a tentative D call TRBD1 (6 bases). This CDR3 is built from 15 residues. V lost 5 bases and J 0 bases, leaving 11 bases between the germline ends. Germline V gives CDR1 LNHDA, CDR2 SQIVND (reference sequence).